This T cell receptor (beta chain) was identified in a study of blood T cell repertoires in COVID-19. Study-wide background: Samples representing acute and convalescent COVID-19 were sourced from the United States, Italy and Spain. In each case, the material was cDNA or gDNA derived from T cells, B-cell-depleted T cells, or PBMCs.

This CDR3 comprises 13 residues. CDR1 and CDR2 from the germline V gene are MDHEN and SYDVKM. Between the trimmed V and J ends, which lost 2 bases and 6 bases, there was a span of 8 bases. Authors' methods: Nucleated cell counts were estimated from reference gene primer amplification. The data were produced by immunoSEQ multiplex PCR, yet TCRdb's version contains in-frame clones alone and is incomplete. The V and J calls and clone size were taken over from that table, and D and trimming were inferred from the DNA. The table shows 280,000 or so clones, with under 90% occurring only once. Sequencing was performed on peripheral blood. The chain joins TRBV28 to TRBJ2-1, with no clear D. The receptor was isolated from a woman between 50 and 59 years old who had recovered from COVID-19. The DNA of the CDR3 is TGTGCCAGCAGTTTAGCAGGTCTCAATGAGCAGTTCTTC. This sequence encodes CASSLAGLNEQFF.